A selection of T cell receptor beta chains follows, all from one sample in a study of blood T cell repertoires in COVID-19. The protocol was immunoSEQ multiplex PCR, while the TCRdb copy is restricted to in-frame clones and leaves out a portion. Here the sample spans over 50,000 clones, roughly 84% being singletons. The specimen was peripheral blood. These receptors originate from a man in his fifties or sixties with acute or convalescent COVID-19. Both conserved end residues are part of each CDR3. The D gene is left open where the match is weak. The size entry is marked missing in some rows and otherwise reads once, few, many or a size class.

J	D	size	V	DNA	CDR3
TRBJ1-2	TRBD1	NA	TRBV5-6	TGTGCCAGCAGCCCGGGGGGACAGGGGACGAGGGTCTACTATGGCTACACCTTC	CASSPGGQGTRVYYGYTF
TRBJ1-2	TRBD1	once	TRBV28	TGTGCCAGCAGGCCAACAGGGGTGGATGGCTACACCTTC	CASRPTGVDGYTF
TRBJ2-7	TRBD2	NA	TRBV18	TGTGCCAGCTCACCACCCTTGGGAGGGTCCTACGAGCAGTACTTC	CASSPPLGGSYEQYF
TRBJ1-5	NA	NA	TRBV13	TGTGCCAGCAGCTTAGGACTGTATAGCAATCAGCCCCAGCATTTT	CASSLGLYSNQPQHF
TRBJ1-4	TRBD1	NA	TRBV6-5	TGTGCCAGCCGACAGGGGGCAGGTGAAAAACTGTTTTTT	CASRQGAGEKLFF
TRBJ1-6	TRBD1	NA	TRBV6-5	TGTGCCAGCAGTCCGGGACAGGCGATAAATTCACCCCTCCACTTT	CASSPGQAINSPLHF
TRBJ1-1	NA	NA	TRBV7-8	TGTGCCAGCAGCGGTTTCTTGGGAGGGATGAACACTGAAGCTTTCTTT	CASSGFLGGMNTEAFF
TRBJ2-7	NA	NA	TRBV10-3	TGTGCCATCGGGACTGCCGCGGGTTACGAGCAGTACTTC	CAIGTAAGYEQYF
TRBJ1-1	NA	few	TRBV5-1	TGCGCCAGCAGCTTGGGGACTGCGAACACTGAAGCTTTCTTT	CASSLGTANTEAFF
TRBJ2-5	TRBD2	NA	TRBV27	TGTGCCAGCAGTTTATGGGAGGGGCCGGGTGAGACCCAGTACTTC	CASSLWEGPGETQYF
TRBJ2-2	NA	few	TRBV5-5	TGTGCCAGCAGCTTTGGCCTGGCGAACACCGGGGAGCTGTTTTTT	CASSFGLANTGELFF
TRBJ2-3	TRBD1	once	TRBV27	TGTGCCAGCAGGGGACAGGGCCCCGGCACAGATACGCAGTATTTT	CASRGQGPGTDTQYF
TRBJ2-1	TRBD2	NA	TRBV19	TGTGCCAGTAGCAGTAGCGGGAGGGCTGGTGAGCAGTTCTTC	CASSSSGRAGEQFF
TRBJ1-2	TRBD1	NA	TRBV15	TGTGCCACCAGCAGCTCCGGGACAGGGGGATATGGCTACACCTTC	CATSSSGTGGYGYTF
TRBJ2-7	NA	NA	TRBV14	TGTGCCAGCAGCCCTCCTCTGCGAGTCGGCGGGCCCTACGAGCAGTACTTC	CASSPPLRVGGPYEQYF
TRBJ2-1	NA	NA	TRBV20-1	TGCAGTGAACAGGAGTACAATGAGCAGTTCTTC	CSEQEYNEQFF
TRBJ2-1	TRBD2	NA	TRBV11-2	TGTGCCAGCAGCTTGGAGCGGGGGCCCAACAATGAGCAGTTCTTC	CASSLERGPNNEQFF
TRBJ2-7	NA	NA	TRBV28	TGTGCCAGCACCGACACGTACGAGCAGTACTTC	CASTDTYEQYF
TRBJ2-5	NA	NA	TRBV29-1	TGCAGCGTTGATCGCGGGGACCAAGAGACCCAGTACTTC	CSVDRGDQETQYF
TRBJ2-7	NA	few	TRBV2	TGTGCCAGCAGTGACAGCTACGAGCAGTACTTC	CASSDSYEQYF
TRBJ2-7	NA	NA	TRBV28	TGTGCCAGCAGGGCTAGTCTGCACGAGCAGTACTTC	CASRASLHEQYF
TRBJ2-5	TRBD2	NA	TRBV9	TGTGCCAGCAGCGGAGGACTAGCGGGCCCCCAAGAGACCCAGTACTTC	CASSGGLAGPQETQYF
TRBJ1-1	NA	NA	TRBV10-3	TGTGCCATCAGTGGCAGGGCGACTGAAGCTTTCTTT	CAISGRATEAFF
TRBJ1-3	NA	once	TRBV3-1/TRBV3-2	TGTGCCAGCAGCCAAGAGAGTTCCTCTGGAAACACCATATATTTT	CASSQESSSGNTIYF
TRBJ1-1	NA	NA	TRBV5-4	TGTGCCAGCAGCCAGGCGGGGGGGACTGAAGCTTTCTTT	CASSQAGGTEAFF
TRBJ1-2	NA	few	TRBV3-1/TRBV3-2	TGTGCCAGCAGCCAGGACAACCTGGGCTACACCTTC	CASSQDNLGYTF
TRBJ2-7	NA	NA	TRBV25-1	TGTGCCAGCTACGACCCTGCGGGCCCCGAGCAGTACTTC	CASYDPAGPEQYF
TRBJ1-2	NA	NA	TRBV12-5	TGTGCTAGTGGTCGCGTTTCGCCATATGGCTACACCTTC	CASGRVSPYGYTF
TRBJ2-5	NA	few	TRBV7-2	TGTGCCAGCAGCCCGGACAGAGGGCAAGAGACCCAGTACTTC	CASSPDRGQETQYF
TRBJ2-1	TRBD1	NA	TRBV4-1	TGCGCCAGCAGCCAAGAACGGCCAGGGGGCTACAATGAGCAGTTCTTC	CASSQERPGGYNEQFF
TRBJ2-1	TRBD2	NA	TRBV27	TGTGCCAGCGGACTAGCGGGAGCAGGGGAGCAGTTCTTC	CASGLAGAGEQFF
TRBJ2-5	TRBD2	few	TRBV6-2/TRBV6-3	TGTGCCAGCAGTTACGGGCTAGCGGGAGCAGAGACCCAGTACTTC	CASSYGLAGAETQYF
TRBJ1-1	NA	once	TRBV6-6	TGTGCCAGCAGTTACGGGCAGGGCCCGAACACTGAAGCTTTCTTT	CASSYGQGPNTEAFF
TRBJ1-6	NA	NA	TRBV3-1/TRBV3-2	TGTGCCAGCAGCCAAGCCTTACACGGGGCACCCCTCCACTTT	CASSQALHGAPLHF
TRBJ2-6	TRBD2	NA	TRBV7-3	TGTGCCAGCAGCATCAGGCGGCTAGCGGGAGGCCCCCTCTCTGGGGCCAACGTCCTGACTTTC	CASSIRRLAGGPLSGANVLTF
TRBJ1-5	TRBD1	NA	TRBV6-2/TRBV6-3	TGTGCCAGCAGTCGGGACAGAGATCAGCCCCAGCATTTT	CASSRDRDQPQHF
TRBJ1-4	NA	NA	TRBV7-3	TGTGCCAGCAGCTTATCGGGCAGGGCGGGGGAAAAACTGTTTTTT	CASSLSGRAGEKLFF
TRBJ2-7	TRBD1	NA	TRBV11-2	TGTGCCAGCAGCTGGGACAGCCGAACCTCCTACGAGCAGTACTTC	CASSWDSRTSYEQYF
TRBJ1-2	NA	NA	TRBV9	TGTGCCAGCAGCTTAACAGTAGACAGATCGGGCTACACCTTC	CASSLTVDRSGYTF
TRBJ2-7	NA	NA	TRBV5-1	TGCGCCAGCAGCTTGACCGGGACATCTCTAGAGCAGTACTTC	CASSLTGTSLEQYF
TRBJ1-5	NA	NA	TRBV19	TGTGCCAGTAGTACTTACAGCCGTAGCAATCAGCCCCAGCATTTT	CASSTYSRSNQPQHF
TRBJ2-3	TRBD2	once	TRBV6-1	TGTGCCAGCAGTGGACCTCTCCTAGCGGGGGCGCCGACGACAGATACGCAGTATTTT	CASSGPLLAGAPTTDTQYF